This T cell receptor (beta chain) was sequenced for a study of vaccination and CD4 T cells after COVID-19. Treatment specified: roughly ten-day PBMC culture with coronavirus spike peptide pools or control peptides (ViraFEST assay). One should note that the unexposed donor's CD4+ T cells were collected before the COVID-19 pandemic (2011-2018). About this clonotype itself: As yet, its antigen is unknown.

Researchers used the Oncomine TCR Beta short-read assay to sequence DNA from cultured CD4+ T cells. In this case, cultured CD4+ T cells provided the extracted genomic DNA. TCRdb redid the calling of the PCR reads with MiXCR, one entry per CDR3 protein. Here the sample spans around 10,000 distinct CDR3 sequences, roughly 50% being singletons. V shed 5 bases and J shed 8 bases, with 9 bases lying between them. The CDR3 has 10 residues. Germline CDR1 and CDR2: DFQATT and SNEGSKA (reference sequence). General observations from the study: Convalescent patients' clones that were vaccine-specific were spike mono-reactive in 304 of 307 cases.

The chain links TRBV20-1 to TRBJ1-1; the D gene is possibly TRBD1 (5 bases). The source material was CD4+ T cells from blood, cultured in vitro. The clonotype was recovered from a human donor in good health. The CDR3: CSAARAEAFF. The CDR3 DNA reads TGCAGTGCTGCCAGGGCAGAAGCTTTCTTT.